Detailed here is one T cell receptor beta chain. Its antigen is undetermined. This may be a read error: a much more frequent sequence differs by one nucleotide. This entry comes from a study of T-cell reconstitution after alpha-beta-depleted transplantation in children. Study results and caveats: A year had passed since transplant, and T-cell counts and diversity by then came mostly from newly produced T cells.

Preparation of the TCRbeta library was carried out with unique molecular identifiers. TCRdb re-called the PCR reads with MiXCR, one entry per CDR3 protein. The table lists 580,000 or so distinct CDR3 sequences, 23% of them singletons, with roughly an eighth in the top ten. Germline-derived CDR1 and CDR2 are SGHVS and FNYEAQ. The V gene lost 1 base and the J gene lost 3 bases, with 3 bases spanning the gap. The CDR3 sequence is 12 residues long. The chain employs TRBV7-6 and TRBJ2-5; no firm D call. The TCR originated in a boy in the first two years of life who had a stem cell transplant for acute myeloid leukemia, so the T cells may come from the graft donor. This specimen was PBMCs, mostly from graft donor cells, taken 360 days after TCRalphabeta/CD19-depleted stem cell transplant. CDR3 sequence reads: CASSLVKETQYF. As DNA, the CDR3 is TGTGCCAGCAGCTTAGTGAAAGAGACCCAGTACTTC.